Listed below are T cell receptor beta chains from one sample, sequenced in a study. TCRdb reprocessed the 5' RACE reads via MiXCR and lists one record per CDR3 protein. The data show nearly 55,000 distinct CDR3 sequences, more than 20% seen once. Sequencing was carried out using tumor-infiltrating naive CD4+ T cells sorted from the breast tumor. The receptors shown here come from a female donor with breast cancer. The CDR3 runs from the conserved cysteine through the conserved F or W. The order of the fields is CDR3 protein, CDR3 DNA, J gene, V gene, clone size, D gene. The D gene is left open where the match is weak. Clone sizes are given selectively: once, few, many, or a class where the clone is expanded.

cdr3_aa: CASSQDRAGGRNEQFF
cdr3_nt: TGTGCCAGCAGCCAAGATCGGGCGGGAGGGAGGAATGAGCAGTTCTTC
j_call: TRBJ2-1
v_call: TRBV4-2
clone_size: .
d_call: TRBD2

cdr3_aa: CATSRGPAGPSGQYF
cdr3_nt: TGTGCCACCAGCAGAGGTCCAGCGGGACCCTCAGGGCAGTACTTC
j_call: TRBJ2-7
v_call: TRBV15
clone_size: .
d_call: TRBD2

cdr3_aa: CASTPGQRTDTQYF
cdr3_nt: TGCGCCAGCACTCCGGGACAGCGCACAGATACGCAGTATTTT
j_call: TRBJ2-3
v_call: TRBV5-1
clone_size: many
d_call: TRBD1

cdr3_aa: CASSEHGPGTEAFF
cdr3_nt: TGTGCCAGCAGTGAACACGGGCCAGGGACTGAAGCTTTCTTT
j_call: TRBJ1-1
v_call: TRBV6-1
clone_size: few
d_call: .

cdr3_aa: CASSLTAPGAEAFF
cdr3_nt: TGTGCCAGCAGCTTGACAGCCCCTGGCGCTGAAGCTTTCTTT
j_call: TRBJ1-1
v_call: TRBV7-9
clone_size: .
d_call: .

cdr3_aa: CASRAGQTTGELFF
cdr3_nt: TGTGCCAGCAGGGCGGGACAAACAACCGGGGAGCTGTTTTTT
j_call: TRBJ2-2
v_call: TRBV28
clone_size: once
d_call: .

cdr3_aa: CAIRRDSSSGNTIYF
cdr3_nt: TGTGCCATCAGGAGGGACAGCTCCTCTGGAAACACCATATATTTT
j_call: TRBJ1-3
v_call: TRBV10-3
clone_size: .
d_call: TRBD1

cdr3_aa: CASSLAKGYTGELFF
cdr3_nt: TGCGCCAGCAGCTTGGCTAAGGGGTACACCGGGGAGCTGTTTTTT
j_call: TRBJ2-2
v_call: TRBV5-1
clone_size: .
d_call: .

cdr3_aa: CSARGPNNSPLHF
cdr3_nt: TGCAGTGCTAGGGGGCCTAATAATTCACCCCTCCACTTT
j_call: TRBJ1-6
v_call: TRBV20-1
clone_size: .
d_call: .

cdr3_aa: CASGFFSADTQYF
cdr3_nt: TGTGCCAGCGGCTTCTTTTCAGCAGATACGCAGTATTTT
j_call: TRBJ2-3
v_call: TRBV5-6
clone_size: few
d_call: .

cdr3_aa: CASSLTQGSPLHF
cdr3_nt: TGTGCCAGCAGTTTAACCCAGGGGTCACCCCTCCACTTT
j_call: TRBJ1-6
v_call: TRBV12-3/TRBV12-4
clone_size: few
d_call: .

cdr3_aa: CAISVSAIMNTEAFF
cdr3_nt: TGTGCCATCAGTGTATCAGCAATCATGAACACTGAAGCTTTCTTT
j_call: TRBJ1-1
v_call: TRBV10-3
clone_size: .
d_call: .

cdr3_aa: CASSLLLGATNEKLFF
cdr3_nt: TGTGCCAGCAGCTTACTCTTGGGTGCAACTAATGAAAAACTGTTTTTT
j_call: TRBJ1-4
v_call: TRBV11-2
clone_size: few
d_call: .

cdr3_aa: CASSETLGKQFF
cdr3_nt: TGTGCCAGCAGTGAAACCCTAGGGAAGCAGTTCTTC
j_call: TRBJ2-1
v_call: TRBV2
clone_size: .
d_call: .

cdr3_aa: CSARDQGLPLSYEQYF
cdr3_nt: TGCAGTGCTAGAGATCAGGGACTACCACTCTCCTACGAGCAGTACTTC
j_call: TRBJ2-7
v_call: TRBV20-1
clone_size: .
d_call: TRBD2

cdr3_aa: CASSLQRSYEQYF
cdr3_nt: TGTGCCAGCAGTTTACAGCGCTCCTACGAGCAGTACTTC
j_call: TRBJ2-7
v_call: TRBV6-6
clone_size: medium-sized
d_call: .

cdr3_aa: CSATQGSTETFF
cdr3_nt: TGCAGTGCTACCCAGGGTTCAACTGAAACTTTCTTT
j_call: TRBJ1-1
v_call: TRBV20-1
clone_size: .
d_call: .

cdr3_aa: CASRRRDLTDTQYF
cdr3_nt: TGTGCCAGCAGGAGAAGGGACCTCACAGATACGCAGTATTTT
j_call: TRBJ2-3
v_call: TRBV7-8
clone_size: .
d_call: .

cdr3_aa: CSATRIDTGEQYF
cdr3_nt: TGCAGTGCTACCAGGATTGACACAGGGGAGCAGTACTTC
j_call: TRBJ2-7
v_call: TRBV20-1
clone_size: .
d_call: .

cdr3_aa: CASTLDSMNTEAFF
cdr3_nt: TGTGCCAGCACCTTGGACAGCATGAACACTGAAGCTTTCTTT
j_call: TRBJ1-1
v_call: TRBV5-7
clone_size: .
d_call: .

cdr3_aa: CASSLIGRETQYF
cdr3_nt: TGTGCCAGCAGCTTAATTGGGAGAGAGACCCAGTACTTC
j_call: TRBJ2-5
v_call: TRBV5-6
clone_size: .
d_call: .